This T cell receptor (beta chain) was sequenced for a study of Graves' ophthalmopathy and Graves' hyperthyroidism. Looking at the study overall: Researchers obtained peripheral blood at initial diagnosis, before any treatment had begun. Study-wide results and caveats: Blood also carried most expanded thyroid clonotypes exceeding 0.001 frequency.

From RNA, the CDR3 regions of TCR beta chains were amplified and sequenced. HTBI-primed first-round RT-PCR preceded second-round multiplex PCR. TCRdb reanalysed the multiplex PCR reads using MiXCR and keeps one entry per CDR3 protein. Counted here are about 400,000 distinct CDR3 sequences, around 19% occurring once; the ten biggest clones make up about 1.4%. Exclusion covered patients with other autoimmune diseases or uncontrolled infections (as well as pregnancy or lactation). Each diagnosis was determined on the basis of clinical symptoms, serum thyroxine, TRAb, thyroid ultrasound and orbital computed tomography. Concerning this clonotype: Its antigen is as yet unknown.

V lost 6 bases, J lost 8 bases, and 16 bases lay in between. The CDR3 is 13 amino acids. This receptor was obtained from a woman between 18 and 29 years old with Graves' ophthalmopathy. This sequence joins TRBV12-3 or TRBV12-4 and TRBJ1-2, with D possibly matching TRBD1 (5 bases). What was sequenced was peripheral blood. The CDR3 DNA follows: TGTGCCAGCAGAGGACTCTGGGGCCAAGGCTACACCTTC. Protein sequence: CASRGLWGQGYTF.